This passage covers 22 T cell receptor beta chains from one sample sequenced in a study of molecular identifiers for immune sequencing clone quantification. In TCRdb, the PCR reads were re-called with MiXCR into one record per CDR3 protein. The table lists more than 550,000 distinct CDR3 sequences, 25% of them singletons. The sequenced sample was naive CD8+ T cells from blood, with Jurkat cell RNA spiked in. Subset denoted: FACS-sorted CD8+CD4-CCR7+CD45RA+ naive T cells. These receptors originate from a human donor in good health. Some libraries in this study had Jurkat cell RNA spiked in.

A remark on this clonotype: A much larger clone lies one base from this, so it may be a read error. This chain uses TRBV20-1 with TRBJ1-1, with TRBD1 matching 8 bases. The V and J ends lost 7 bases and 0 bases, in that order; junction bases with no gene match: 10. There are 15 residues in the CDR3. Germline loops: CDR1 DFQATT, CDR2 SNEGSKA (reference sequence). Written as DNA, the CDR3 is TGCAGTGTAAAGGACAGGGAATTCATGAACACTGAAGCTTTCTTT. Its translation: CSVKDREFMNTEAFF.

On this clonotype itself: This sequence may be a read error, since a much larger clone differs from it by one base. The genes are TRBV6-6 and TRBJ1-2; D is uncertain. The ends were cut back, 6 bases at V and 4 bases at J, with 15 bases in the middle. CDR3 length: 14 residues. Germline values: CDR1 MNHNY, CDR2 SVGAGI (reference sequence). This chain's CDR3 is CASSPRALAYGYTF. The DNA of the CDR3 is TGTGCCAGCAGCCCCAGAGCCCTAGCCTATGGCTACACCTTC.

The CDR3 sequence is CASSAETGLTYEQYF. Written as DNA, the CDR3 is TGTGCCAGCAGTGCGGAAACCGGGCTAACCTACGAGCAGTACTTC. This chain connects TRBV12-3 or TRBV12-4 to TRBJ2-7; D ambiguous. V was pared by 5 bases and J by 2 bases, with 16 bases between. The CDR3 is made up of 15 amino acids.

Worth noting for this clonotype: Possible read error: a much larger clone is one base away. The V gene is TRBV7-2, the J gene TRBJ2-3; TRBD2 aligns across 7 bases. The CDR3 runs to 15 residues. Germline values: CDR1 SGHTA, CDR2 FQGNSA. V was pared by 5 bases and J by 0 bases, with 5 bases of the junction left unmatched. For the CDR3, the DNA is TGTGCCAGCAGCAAAGGGACTATAAGCACAGATACGCAGTATTTT. Its protein is CASSKGTISTDTQYF.

The rearrangement links TRBV28 to TRBJ2-7; 8 bases agree with TRBD1. From germline, CDR1 is MDHEN and CDR2 SYDVKM. CDR3 length: 15 amino acids. J was trimmed by 2 bases and V by 3 bases; bases with no gene match: 6. The CDR3 loop is CASSFGTGVTYEQYF. The CDR3 DNA follows: TGTGCCAGCAGTTTCGGGACAGGCGTTACCTACGAGCAGTACTTC.

This rearrangement joins TRBV7-9 to TRBJ2-7; a weak D match, TRBD1 (6 bases). V was clipped by 3 bases and J by 4 bases, with 16 bases between them. The CDR3 has 15 amino acids. The germline gives CDR1 SEHNR, CDR2 FQNEAQ (reference sequence). The CDR3 nucleotides are TGTGCCAGCAGCTTCCGGGACAAGGCCTCGTACGAGCAGTACTTC. Its protein is CASSFRDKASYEQYF.

This clonotype was recorded many times. This chain's CDR3 is CASSYGSDYEQYF. DNA for the CDR3: TGTGCCAGCAGTTACGGGTCGGATTACGAGCAGTACTTC. V gene TRBV6-5 combines with J gene TRBJ2-7; unclear D gene. Trimming left V 2 bases short and J 4 bases short, with 9 bases between. The CDR3 has 13 residues. CDR1 MNHEY and CDR2 SVGAGI come from the germline V gene.

This clonotype has at least ten counts. The V gene is TRBV10-3, the J gene TRBJ2-5, with 7 bases lining up with TRBD1. CDR1 and CDR2 from the germline V gene are ENHRY and SYGVKD. The CDR3 covers 15 residues. J gave up 4 bases and V 3 bases, and 8 bases lay outside the gene matches. CDR3: CAISDPSDRTETQYF. The CDR3 DNA is TGTGCCATCAGTGACCCCTCGGACAGGACAGAGACCCAGTACTTC.

This chain joins TRBV28 and TRBJ2-1, with 11 bases that match TRBD2. The germline CDR1 and CDR2 sequences are MDHEN and SYDVKM. Trimming at V came to 7 bases and at J to 4 bases, leaving 6 bases not matched to a gene. This CDR3 has 15 residues. The CDR3 sequence: CASTVTSGTYNEQFF. The CDR3 nucleotides read TGTGCCAGCACCGTGACTAGCGGGACTTACAATGAGCAGTTCTTC.

This clonotype was found many times. The chain is built from TRBV29-1 and TRBJ2-6, with D possibly TRBD1 on 6 matching bases. Germline CDR1 reads SQVTM; CDR2 reads ANQGSEA. V was shortened by 5 bases and J by 3 bases, with 14 bases between the two germline ends. The length of the CDR3 is 15 residues. CDR3 residues: CSVYTHRDGANVLTF. The CDR3 DNA is TGCAGCGTTTACACCCACAGGGATGGGGCCAACGTCCTGACTTTC.

The gene calls are TRBV2 and TRBJ1-1; perhaps TRBD1 as D (5 bases). Trimming cost V 6 bases and J 5 bases, with 19 bases left between them. The CDR3 runs 15 residues. CDR1 SNHLY and CDR2 FYNNEI come from the germline V gene. The CDR3 DNA reads as TGTGCCAGCAGCCCACCGTTTGGGACCCTTACTGAAGCTTTCTTT. As protein: CASSPPFGTLTEAFF.

On this clonotype: One junction end does not reproduce the germline sequence, and a read error may be involved. The V call is TRBV5-6, the J call TRBJ2-3, with TRBD1 identical over 8 bases. There are 15 residues in the CDR3. From germline, CDR1 is SGHDT and CDR2 YYEEEE. The CDR3 is CAGSLVGQGPDTQYF. The CDR3 region has the DNA TGTGCCGGCAGCTTGGTCGGACAGGGACCAGATACGCAGTATTTT.

Comment on this clonotype: This could be a read error, since a much larger clone is one nucleotide away. J is TRBJ1-1 and V is TRBV24-1; D may be TRBD1 (5 bases). CDR1 and CDR2 from the germline V gene are KGHDR and SFDVKD. Trimming pared 3 bases from V and 0 bases from J, leaving 16 bases between. The CDR3 is 17 amino acids. CDR3 sequence reads: CATSDPGRGDLNTEAFF. The CDR3 coding sequence is TGTGCCACCAGTGATCCGGGACGGGGGGACCTGAACACTGAAGCTTTCTTT.

This clonotype was observed a few times. The chain combines TRBV6-2 or TRBV6-3 with TRBJ1-5; TRBD1 matches at 7 bases. CDR3 length equals 18 residues. The junction had 13 bases not matched to a gene; V was cut back by 5 bases and J by 0 bases. The V gene's germline CDR1 is MNHEY and CDR2 SVGEGT. The CDR3 coding sequence is TGTGCCAGCAGTCAGAACCGGGACAGCCCTTATAGCAATCAGCCCCAGCATTTT. Its protein product is CASSQNRDSPYSNQPQHF.

The table lists this clonotype with a few counts. V is TRBV27 and J is TRBJ2-1; D remains unclear. The CDR3 loop spans 13 amino acids. V lost 1 base to trimming and J lost 7 bases, with 8 bases between them. The V gene's germline CDR1 is MNHEY and CDR2 SMNVEV (reference sequence). The CDR3 DNA is TGTGCCAGCAGTTTATATAATAAGAATGAGCAGTTCTTC. Protein: CASSLYNKNEQFF.

This clonotype was counted many times. The chain links TRBV18 to TRBJ1-4; D may be TRBD1 (6 bases). Per germline, CDR1 KGHSH and CDR2 LQKENI. The CDR3 covers 14 residues. Trimming removed 3 bases from V and 6 bases from J, with 11 bases in between. The DNA of the CDR3 is TGTGCCAGCTCACCCACAGGGAACGATGAAAAACTGTTTTTT. Its translation: CASSPTGNDEKLFF.

The sample holds many counts of this clonotype. CDR3: CASSPREQLDTQYF. Here the CDR3 DNA reads TGTGCCAGCAGCCCCCGGGAGCAGTTAGATACGCAGTATTTT. The chain employs TRBV7-8 and TRBJ2-3, with D tentatively TRBD2 (6 bases). Germline loops: CDR1 SGHVS, CDR2 FQNEAQ. V was pared by 5 bases and J by 5 bases, with 14 bases between. The CDR3 is 14 residues long.

The chain recombines TRBV9 with TRBJ2-7, with a tentative D call TRBD1 (5 bases). Germline V gene data show CDR1 as SGDLS and CDR2 as YYNGEE. The ends were cut back, 0 bases at V and 5 bases at J, with 9 bases in the middle. The CDR3 is 13 amino acids. Written as DNA, the CDR3 is TGTGCCAGCAGCGTAGGTGACAGAAACGAGCAGTACTTC. This gives the protein CASSVGDRNEQYF. Based on the CDR3 plus reference TRBV9 and TRBJ2-7, the full variable domain is DSGVTQTPKHLITATGQRVTLRCSPRSGDLSVYWYQQSLDQGLQFLIQYYNGEERAKGNILERFSAQQFPDLHSELNLSSLELGDSALYFCASSVGDRNEQYFGPGTRLTVT.

The rearrangement uses TRBV20-1 and TRBJ2-1; perhaps TRBD2 as D (6 bases). Germline CDR1 and CDR2: DFQATT and SNEGSKA (reference sequence). CDR3 length: 13 amino acids. Between the trimmed V and J ends, which lost 3 bases and 5 bases, there was a span of 11 bases. The CDR3 DNA reads as TGCAGTGCTAGCGGGAGTAATAACAATGAGCAGTTCTTC. Its translation: CSASGSNNNEQFF.

In this sample, this clonotype turned up a few times. The V call is TRBV2, the J call TRBJ2-7; the match to TRBD1 covers 12 bases. This CDR3 has 13 residues. V lost 6 bases to trimming and J lost 6 bases; unmatched junction nucleotides: 3. Germline V gene sequence: CDR1 SNHLY, CDR2 FYNNEI. The CDR3 sequence: CASRGQGASEQYF. CDR3 DNA: TGTGCCAGCAGGGGACAGGGGGCAAGCGAGCAGTACTTC.

This clonotype showed up many times. At one of its ends the junction is not consistent with the germline gene, which may arise from a read error. The CDR3 sequence is CSVEDGTSGQGDEQFF. The CDR3 nucleotides are TGCAGCGTCGAAGATGGGACTAGCGGGCAGGGGGATGAGCAGTTCTTC. The chain uses TRBV29-1 and TRBJ2-1; TRBD2 agrees at 12 bases. The CDR3 spans 16 residues. Germline V CDR1 and CDR2: SQVTM, ANQGSEA.

This clonotype was observed at least ten times. The chain joins TRBV6-5 to TRBJ2-7; the match to TRBD2 covers 8 bases. Germline V gives CDR1 MNHEY, CDR2 SVGAGI. The CDR3 is made up of 15 amino acids. J lost 4 bases, V lost 0 bases, and 5 bases had no gene match. The CDR3: CASSYSSSGQYEQYF. CDR3 bases: TGTGCCAGCAGTTACTCGTCTAGCGGGCAGTACGAGCAGTACTTC.